Below, one T cell receptor beta chain is given with its context. Its antigen is not identified. The CDR3 covers 14 residues. Germline trimming cut 3 bases from V and 4 bases from J; bases unmatched to any gene: 3. CDR1 is KGHSH and CDR2 is LQKENI in the germline V gene. This record comes from a study of CD8 T cells in ankylosing spondylitis. Notes on the study in general: In synovial fluid and blood from reactive arthritis, some motif variants were previously reported. Ankylosing spondylitis blood appeared to carry a characteristic TCR beta motif of roughly 8 highly homologous variants. Peripheral blood held disease-linked clones only at relatively low frequency, and these were CD8+.

Preparation of TCR beta libraries was done by quantitative 5'-RACE with molecular barcodes. TCRdb independently ran MiXCR on the 5' RACE reads; one entry per CDR3 protein. The sample shows 200,000 to 300,000 distinct CDR3 sequences, 9.5% to 12% of them seen only once. The chain combines TRBV18 with TRBJ1-3; 7 bases fit TRBD1. The material sequenced was blood, either unsorted or a sorted T cell fraction (not recorded which). The TCR sequence derives from a male donor with ankylosing spondylitis or in good health (not recorded which). CDR3 nucleotides: TGTGCCAGCTCACCCACAGGGGTCGGAAACACCATATATTTT. Amino acid sequence: CASSPTGVGNTIYF. The full variable domain, its missing parts supplied by reference TRBV18 and TRBJ1-3, is NAGVMQNPRHLVRRRGQEARLRCSPMKGHSHVYWYRQLPEEGLKFMVYLQKENIIDESGMPKERFSAEFPKEGPSILRIQQVVRGDSAAYFCASSPTGVGNTIYFGEGSWLTVV.